A single sample gave rise to the 27 T cell receptor beta chains below, sequenced in a study of monozygotic twins with inflammatory bowel disease. TCRdb reprocessed the 5' RACE reads; each CDR3 protein has one entry and no DNA is given. The sample has under 350,000 distinct CDR3 sequences, and its top ten clones hold 5% to 6%. The specimen sequenced was blood. Every receptor here comes from a human donor with ulcerative colitis or Crohn's disease, or a healthy co-twin of an affected twin (not recorded which).

The J gene is TRBJ2-3, the V gene TRBV20-1; TCRdb lists TRBD2, though no DNA is available to test this call. The CDR3 runs 13 residues. Germline lookup yields CDR1 DFQATT and CDR2 SNEGSKA (reference sequence). CDR3: CSAPSGSTDTQYF.

The V and J genes are TRBV28 and TRBJ2-3; lacking DNA, the TRBD2 call made by TCRdb goes unchecked. CDR3 length equals 16 residues. CDR1 is MDHEN, CDR2 SYDVKM, per germline. CDR3 in amino acids: CASKVTGPHSTDTQYF.

The V and J genes are TRBV9 and TRBJ2-2; TCRdb indicates TRBD1, and absent DNA this call remains unverified. The CDR3 spans 16 residues. Germline V CDR1 and CDR2: SGDLS, YYNGEE. CDR3: CASTGTGGAVTGELFF.

The chain joins TRBV7-8 to TRBJ2-3; TCRdb indicates TRBD2, and absent DNA this call remains unverified. In germline, CDR1 is SGHVS, CDR2 FQNEAQ. The CDR3 consists of 13 residues. CDR3 loop: CASSPLVWDTQYF.

This chain joins TRBV6-2 or TRBV6-3 and TRBJ2-7; TCRdb lists TRBD1, though no DNA is available to test this call. CDR1 MNHEY and CDR2 SVGEGT come from the germline V gene. This CDR3 spans 16 amino acids. The CDR3 spells CASSLPEGQGSYEQYF.

The CDR3 loop is CASSLPGGSDEQFF. The rearrangement links TRBV4-1 to TRBJ2-1; the D call of TRBD2 rests on TCRdb alone, since no DNA is present to check it. CDR3 length: 14 amino acids. From germline, CDR1 is MGHRA and CDR2 YSYEKL.

The CDR3 protein is CASSYGQIAYEQYF. The genes are TRBV6-5 and TRBJ2-7. The germline V gene encodes CDR1 MNHEY and CDR2 SVGAGI. This CDR3 region has 14 residues.

The chain joins TRBV12-3 or TRBV12-4 to TRBJ2-7; TCRdb's assignment of TRBD1 cannot be checked, as there is no DNA. There are 16 residues in the CDR3. The chain's CDR3 is CASSFRGSGTRTEQYF.

The V gene is TRBV2, the J gene TRBJ2-2; TCRdb's D call, TRBD2, is unchecked because there is no DNA. CDR3 length: 15 residues. Germline CDR1 and CDR2: SNHLY and FYNNEI. The CDR3 protein is CASSEKRDASGELFF.

The chain employs TRBV6-1 and TRBJ2-7. This CDR3 is built from 13 residues. Germline lookup yields CDR1 MNHNS and CDR2 SASEGT. The CDR3 loop reads CASSTEPSYEQYF.

The chain combines TRBV4-3 with TRBJ2-3; no DNA is available, so the TRBD1 call from TCRdb remains unchecked. This CDR3 spans 13 amino acids. CDR1 and CDR2 from the germline V gene are LGHNA and YSLEER. The CDR3 spells CASSQGVGTVEFF.

V gene TRBV28 combines with J gene TRBJ2-2. Germline CDR1 is MDHEN and CDR2 is SYDVKM. The CDR3 is 15 residues long. CDR3 sequence: CASSLWQTNTGELFF.

The gene calls are TRBV6-4 and TRBJ2-3; there is no DNA to check the TCRdb D call of TRBD2. Per germline, CDR1 MRHNA and CDR2 SNTAGT. The CDR3 is 13 amino acids. This chain's CDR3 is CASSSGTRGTQYF.

The chain employs TRBV27 and TRBJ1-1; TCRdb calls TRBD1, which cannot be checked without DNA. In germline, CDR1 is MNHEY, CDR2 SMNVEV (reference sequence). The CDR3 length is 11 residues. The CDR3 is CASKSPREAFF.

The chain is built from TRBV20-1 and TRBJ1-2. This CDR3 is built from 11 residues. CDR1 is DFQATT and CDR2 is SNEGSKA in the germline V gene (reference sequence). The CDR3 here is CSAFRIDGYTF.

The chain carries TRBV7-2 and TRBJ1-5; TCRdb reports TRBD1, a call that lacks DNA to check it against. Germline CDR1 is SGHTA and CDR2 is FQGNSA. The CDR3 spans 15 residues. The CDR3 reads CASSLTQGFNQPQHF.

The rearrangement uses TRBV28 and TRBJ2-3. From germline, CDR1 is MDHEN and CDR2 SYDVKM. The length of the CDR3 is 12 residues. The CDR3 region is CASRDGPDTQYF.

The chain links TRBV27 to TRBJ2-7. The CDR3 consists of 14 residues. In germline, CDR1 is MNHEY, CDR2 SMNVEV (reference sequence). Here the CDR3 reads CASSQTGTHYEQYF.

The chain joins TRBV4-3 to TRBJ1-1. The germline gives CDR1 LGHNA, CDR2 YSLEER. The CDR3 consists of 16 residues. CDR3 protein: CASSQDLQSGRDRAFF.

The V call is TRBV23-1, the J call TRBJ2-2; without DNA, the TCRdb call of TRBD2 cannot be checked. TRBV23-1 is treated as an ORF (open reading frame) with a function not yet certain. This CDR3 spans 15 amino acids. The CDR3 spells CASSQSRGGTGELFF.

This sequence joins TRBV9 and TRBJ2-3. Per germline, CDR1 SGDLS and CDR2 YYNGEE. CDR3 length: 15 residues. CDR3 loop: CASSIGKLGTDTQYF.

The chain joins TRBV5-1 to TRBJ1-1; TCRdb picks TRBD1, but there is no DNA to check that call. Germline loops: CDR1 SGHRS, CDR2 YFSETQ. The CDR3 totals 15 residues. The CDR3 sequence is CASSQGQGDGTEAFF. The full variable domain, rest sourced from reference TRBV5-1 and TRBJ1-1, is KAGVTQTPRYLIKTRGQQVTLSCSPISGHRSVSWYQQTPGQGLQFLFEYFSETQRNKGNFPGRFSGRQFSNSRSEMNVSTLELGDSALYLCASSQGQGDGTEAFFGQGTRLTVV.

This chain connects TRBV2 to TRBJ2-1; TCRdb lists TRBD2, though no DNA is available to test this call. The CDR3 loop spans 12 amino acids. CDR1 and CDR2 from the germline V gene are SNHLY and FYNNEI. The CDR3 reads CASSVLAGAGFF.

The V and J genes are TRBV6-1 and TRBJ1-1. The CDR3 loop spans 13 amino acids. CDR1 and CDR2 (germline): MNHNS, SASEGT. The CDR3 protein is CASTVDARYEAFF.

The chain uses TRBV21-1 and TRBJ1-2; the D gene TCRdb calls, TRBD1, cannot be checked with no DNA. TRBV21-1 is a pseudogene segment. The CDR3 is 15 residues long. The chain's CDR3 is CASTPGSAINYGYTF.

The chain has TRBV10-3 and TRBJ1-5; TCRdb returns TRBD1, unconfirmable since there is no DNA. From germline, CDR1 is ENHRY and CDR2 SYGVKD. There are 14 residues in the CDR3. The CDR3 sequence is CAISEPGENQPQHF.

This chain joins TRBV7-8 and TRBJ1-1; the TRBD1 assignment by TCRdb is unverifiable without DNA. Germline V gives CDR1 SGHVS, CDR2 FQNEAQ. The CDR3 consists of 15 residues. CDR3 residues: CASSLMGRTNTEAFF.